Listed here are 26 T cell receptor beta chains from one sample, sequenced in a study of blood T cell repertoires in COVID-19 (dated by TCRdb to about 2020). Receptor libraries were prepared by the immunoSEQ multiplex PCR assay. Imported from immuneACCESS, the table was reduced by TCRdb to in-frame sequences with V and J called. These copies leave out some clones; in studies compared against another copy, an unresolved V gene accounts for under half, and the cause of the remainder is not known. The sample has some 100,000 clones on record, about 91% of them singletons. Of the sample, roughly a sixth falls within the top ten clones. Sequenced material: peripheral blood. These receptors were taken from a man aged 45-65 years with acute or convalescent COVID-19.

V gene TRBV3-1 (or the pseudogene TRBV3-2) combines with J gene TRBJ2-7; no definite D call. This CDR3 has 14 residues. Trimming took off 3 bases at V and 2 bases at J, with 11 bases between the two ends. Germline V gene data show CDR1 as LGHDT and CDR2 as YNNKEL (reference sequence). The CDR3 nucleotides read TGTGCCAGCAGCCACTCCAGGCGTGCCTACGAGCAGTACTTC. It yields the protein CASSHSRRAYEQYF.

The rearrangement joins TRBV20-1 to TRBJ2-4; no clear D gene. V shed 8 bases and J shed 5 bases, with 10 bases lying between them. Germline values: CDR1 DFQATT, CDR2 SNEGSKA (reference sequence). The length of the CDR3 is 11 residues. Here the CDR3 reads CSPWRENIQYF. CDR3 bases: TGCAGTCCTTGGAGAGAAAACATTCAGTACTTC.

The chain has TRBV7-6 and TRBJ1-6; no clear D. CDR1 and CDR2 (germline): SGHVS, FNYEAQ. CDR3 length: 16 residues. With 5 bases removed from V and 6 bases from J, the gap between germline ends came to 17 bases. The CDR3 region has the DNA TGTGCCAGCAGCCCCTTCGGGAAAGGGTTTAATTCACCCCTCCACTTT. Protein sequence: CASSPFGKGFNSPLHF.

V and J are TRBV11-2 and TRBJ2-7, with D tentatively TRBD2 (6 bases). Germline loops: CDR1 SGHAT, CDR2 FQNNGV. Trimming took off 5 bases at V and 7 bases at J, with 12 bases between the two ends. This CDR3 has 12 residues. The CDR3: CASSPREIEQYF. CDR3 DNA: TGTGCCAGCAGCCCCCGGGAGATAGAGCAGTACTTC. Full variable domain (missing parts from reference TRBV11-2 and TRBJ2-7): EAGVAQSPRYKIIEKRQSVAFWCNPISGHATLYWYQQILGQGPKLLIQFQNNGVVDDSQLPKDRFSAERLKGVDSTLKIQPAKLEDSAVYLCASSPREIEQYFGPGTRLTVT.

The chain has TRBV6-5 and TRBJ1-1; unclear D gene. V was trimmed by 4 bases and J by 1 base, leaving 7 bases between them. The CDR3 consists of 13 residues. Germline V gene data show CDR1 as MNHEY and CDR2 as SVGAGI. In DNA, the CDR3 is TGTGCCAGCAGTTCCTACTGGAACACTGAAGCTTTCTTT. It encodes CASSSYWNTEAFF.

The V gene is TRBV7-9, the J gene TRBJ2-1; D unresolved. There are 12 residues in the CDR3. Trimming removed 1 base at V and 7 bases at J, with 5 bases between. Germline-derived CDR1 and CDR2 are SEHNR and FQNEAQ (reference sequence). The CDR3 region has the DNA TGTGCCAGCAGCTTAGTTCGGAATGAGCAGTTCTTC. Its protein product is CASSLVRNEQFF.

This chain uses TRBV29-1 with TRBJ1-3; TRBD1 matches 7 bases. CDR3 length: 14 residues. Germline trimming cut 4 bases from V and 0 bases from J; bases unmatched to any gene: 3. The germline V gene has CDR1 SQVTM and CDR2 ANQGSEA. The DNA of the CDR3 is TGCAGCGTTGGGGACAGATTCTCTGGAAACACCATATATTTT. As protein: CSVGDRFSGNTIYF.

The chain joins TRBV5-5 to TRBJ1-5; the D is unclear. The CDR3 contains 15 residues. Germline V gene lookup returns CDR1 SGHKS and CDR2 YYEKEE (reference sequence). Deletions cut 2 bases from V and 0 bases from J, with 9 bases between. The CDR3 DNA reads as TGTGCCAGCAGCTTTACAGCTAATAGCAATCAGCCCCAGCATTTT. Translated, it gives CASSFTANSNQPQHF.

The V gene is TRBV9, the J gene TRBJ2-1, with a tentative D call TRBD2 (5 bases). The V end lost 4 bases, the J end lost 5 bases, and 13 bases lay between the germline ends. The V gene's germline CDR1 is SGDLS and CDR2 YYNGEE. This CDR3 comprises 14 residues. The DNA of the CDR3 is TGTGCCAGCAGCCGTATGCGGGTGGACAATGAGCAGTTCTTC. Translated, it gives CASSRMRVDNEQFF.

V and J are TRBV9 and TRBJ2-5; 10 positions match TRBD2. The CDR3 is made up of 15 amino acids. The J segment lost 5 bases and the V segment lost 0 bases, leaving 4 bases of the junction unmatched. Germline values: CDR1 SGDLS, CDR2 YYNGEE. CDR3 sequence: CASSVGVSGGETQYF. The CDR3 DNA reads TGTGCCAGCAGCGTAGGGGTTAGCGGGGGGGAGACCCAGTACTTC.

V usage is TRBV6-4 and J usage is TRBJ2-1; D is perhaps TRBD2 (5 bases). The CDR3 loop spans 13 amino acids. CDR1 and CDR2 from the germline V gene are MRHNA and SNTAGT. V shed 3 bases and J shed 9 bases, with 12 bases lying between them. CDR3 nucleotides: TGTGCCAGCAGTGAGTACAGCCGGGGTGAGCAGTTCTTC. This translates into CASSEYSRGEQFF.

CDR3 in amino acids: CASSYFGGLRNSPLHF. The CDR3 DNA follows: TGTGCCAGCAGTTATTTCGGGGGTTTAAGAAATTCACCCCTCCACTTT. The V call is TRBV6-2 or TRBV6-3, the J call TRBJ1-6; tentatively, D is TRBD1 (5 bases). The CDR3 has 16 residues. Trimming pared 3 bases from V and 7 bases from J, leaving 16 bases between. Germline-derived CDR1 and CDR2 are MNHEY and SVGEGT.

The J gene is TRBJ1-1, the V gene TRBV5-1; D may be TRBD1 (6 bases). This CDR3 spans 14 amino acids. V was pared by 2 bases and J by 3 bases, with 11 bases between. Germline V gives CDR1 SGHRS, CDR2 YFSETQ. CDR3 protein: CASSFYTGHTEAFF. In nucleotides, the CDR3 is TGCGCCAGCAGCTTCTATACAGGGCACACTGAAGCTTTCTTT.

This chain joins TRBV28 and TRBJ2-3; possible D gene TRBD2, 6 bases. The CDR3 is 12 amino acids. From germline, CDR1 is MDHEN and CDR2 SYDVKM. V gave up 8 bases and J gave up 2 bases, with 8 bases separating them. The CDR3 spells CASCGDTDTQYF. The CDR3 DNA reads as TGTGCCAGCTGCGGGGACACAGATACGCAGTATTTT.

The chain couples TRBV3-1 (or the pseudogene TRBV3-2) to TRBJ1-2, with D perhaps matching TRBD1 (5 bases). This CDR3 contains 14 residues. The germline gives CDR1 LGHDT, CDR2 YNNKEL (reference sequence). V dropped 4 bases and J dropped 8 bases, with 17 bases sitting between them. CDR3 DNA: TGTGCCAGCAGCCTCCGAGACCGTGGGGGGGGCTACACCTTC. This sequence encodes CASSLRDRGGGYTF.

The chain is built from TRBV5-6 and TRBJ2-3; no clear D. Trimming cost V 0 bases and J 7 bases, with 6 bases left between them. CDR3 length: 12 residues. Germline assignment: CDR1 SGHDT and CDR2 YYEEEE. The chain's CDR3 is CASSLVGYTQYF. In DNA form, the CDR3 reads TGTGCCAGCAGCTTGGTGGGCTATACGCAGTATTTT.

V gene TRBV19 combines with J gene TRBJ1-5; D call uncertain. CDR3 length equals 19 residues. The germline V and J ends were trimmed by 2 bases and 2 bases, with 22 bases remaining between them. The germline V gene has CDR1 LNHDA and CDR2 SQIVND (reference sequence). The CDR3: CASSILGSGIGVGNQPQHF. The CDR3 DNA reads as TGTGCCAGTAGTATATTGGGGTCCGGGATCGGGGTGGGCAATCAGCCCCAGCATTTT.

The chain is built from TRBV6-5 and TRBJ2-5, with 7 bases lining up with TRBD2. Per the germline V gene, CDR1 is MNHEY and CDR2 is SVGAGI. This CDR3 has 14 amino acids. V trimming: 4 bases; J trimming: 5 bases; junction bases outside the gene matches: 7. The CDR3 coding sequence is TGTGCCAGCAGTTCCCGACTAGCTTGGGAGACCCAGTACTTC. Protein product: CASSSRLAWETQYF.

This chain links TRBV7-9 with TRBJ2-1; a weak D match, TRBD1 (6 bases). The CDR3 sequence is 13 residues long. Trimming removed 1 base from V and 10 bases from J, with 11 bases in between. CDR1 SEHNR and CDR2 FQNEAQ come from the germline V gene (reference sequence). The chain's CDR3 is CASSLDAQGEQFF. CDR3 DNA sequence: TGTGCCAGCAGCTTAGACGCACAGGGCGAGCAGTTCTTC.

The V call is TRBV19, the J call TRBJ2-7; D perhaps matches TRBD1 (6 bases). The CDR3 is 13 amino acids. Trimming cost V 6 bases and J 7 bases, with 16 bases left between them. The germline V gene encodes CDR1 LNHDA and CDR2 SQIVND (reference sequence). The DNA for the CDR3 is TGTGCCAGTAGACCGACAGGTTTACGAGAGCAGTACTTC. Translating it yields CASRPTGLREQYF.

The CDR3 DNA reads as TGTGCCAGCAGCTTAGCTCGAACAGTTCTTCAGTACTTC. Its protein is CASSLARTVLQYF. The chain is built from TRBV7-2 and TRBJ2-5; D call uncertain. Germline V CDR1 and CDR2: SGHTA, FQGNSA. V lost 0 bases to trimming and J lost 11 bases, with 13 bases between them. The CDR3 sequence is 13 residues long.

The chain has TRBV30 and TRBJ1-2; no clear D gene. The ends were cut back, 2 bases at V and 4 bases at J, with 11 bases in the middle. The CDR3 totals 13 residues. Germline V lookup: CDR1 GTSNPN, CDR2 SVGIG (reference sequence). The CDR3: CAWSFLQPYGYTF. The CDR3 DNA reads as TGTGCCTGGAGTTTTTTACAGCCCTATGGCTACACCTTC. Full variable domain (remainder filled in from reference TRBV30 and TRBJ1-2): SQTIHQWPATLVQPVGSPLSLECTVEGTSNPNLYWYRQAAGRGLQLLFYSVGIGQISSEVPQNLSASRPQDRQFILSSKKLLLSDSGFYLCAWSFLQPYGYTFGSGTRLTVV.

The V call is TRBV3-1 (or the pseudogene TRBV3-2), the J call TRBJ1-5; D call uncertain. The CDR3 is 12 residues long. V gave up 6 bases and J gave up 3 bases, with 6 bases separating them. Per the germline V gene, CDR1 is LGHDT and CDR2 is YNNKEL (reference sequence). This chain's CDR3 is CASSLYNQPQHF. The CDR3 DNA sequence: TGTGCCAGCAGTCTTTACAATCAGCCCCAGCATTTT.

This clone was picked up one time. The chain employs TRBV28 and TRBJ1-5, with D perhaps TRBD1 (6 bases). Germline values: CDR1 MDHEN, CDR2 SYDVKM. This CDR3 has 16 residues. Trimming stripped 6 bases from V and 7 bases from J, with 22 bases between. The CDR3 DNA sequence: TGTGCCAGCAGCCGTACGAAACTTACAGGGATACAGCCCCAGCATTTT. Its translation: CASSRTKLTGIQPQHF.

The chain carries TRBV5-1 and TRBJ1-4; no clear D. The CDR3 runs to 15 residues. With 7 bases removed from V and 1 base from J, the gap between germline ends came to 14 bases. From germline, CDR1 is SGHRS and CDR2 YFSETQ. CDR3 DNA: TGCGCCAGCTCGAGGGCTGCAGTAACTAATGAAAAACTGTTTTTT. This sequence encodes CASSRAAVTNEKLFF.

DNA for the CDR3: TGTGCCAGTAGTTTTCTGGGGGGTGGGGAGACCCAGTACTTC. It codes for CASSFLGGGETQYF. The rearrangement joins TRBV19 to TRBJ2-5; D may be TRBD2 (6 bases). CDR3 length: 14 residues. Trimming pared 5 bases from V and 5 bases from J, leaving 15 bases between. The germline V gene has CDR1 LNHDA and CDR2 SQIVND (reference sequence).